This T cell receptor (beta chain) was found in a study of blood T cells in healthy people across ages. Then a second PCR, running roughly 7 to 11 cycles, was carried out with a sample-barcoded 5' primer and a J-beta primer mix. CDR3-containing paired-end reads numbered at least 2.5 million in each sample. TCRdb re-called the 5' RACE reads with MiXCR, one entry per CDR3 protein. Of 1,100,000 or so distinct CDR3 sequences listed, around 43% were seen once; the top ten hold under 20%. In germline, CDR1 is SEHNR, CDR2 FQNEAQ (reference sequence). This CDR3 is built from 12 residues. Trimming removed 4 bases from V and 5 bases from J, with 9 bases in between. General observations from the study: Calculation of diversity from one million T cells yielded estimates considered to be underestimates.

With respect to this clonotype: Its antigen is undetermined.

The clonotype comes from a woman aged 55-70 years in good health. The material sequenced was blood. The chain combines TRBV7-9 with TRBJ2-7; D not certain. The CDR3 region is CASSSPGHEQYF. CDR3 nucleotides: TGTGCCAGCAGCTCCCCGGGCCACGAGCAGTACTTC.